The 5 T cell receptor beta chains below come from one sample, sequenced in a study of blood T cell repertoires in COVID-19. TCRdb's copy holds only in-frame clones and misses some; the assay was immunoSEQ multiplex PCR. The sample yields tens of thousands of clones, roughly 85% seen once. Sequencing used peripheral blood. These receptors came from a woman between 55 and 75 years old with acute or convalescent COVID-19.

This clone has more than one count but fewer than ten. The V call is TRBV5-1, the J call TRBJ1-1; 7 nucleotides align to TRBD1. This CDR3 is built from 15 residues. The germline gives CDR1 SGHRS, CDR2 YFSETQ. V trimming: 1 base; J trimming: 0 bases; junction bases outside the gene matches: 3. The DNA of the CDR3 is TGCGCCAGCAGCTTGCCCGGGACAGTGAACACTGAAGCTTTCTTT. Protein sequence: CASSLPGTVNTEAFF.

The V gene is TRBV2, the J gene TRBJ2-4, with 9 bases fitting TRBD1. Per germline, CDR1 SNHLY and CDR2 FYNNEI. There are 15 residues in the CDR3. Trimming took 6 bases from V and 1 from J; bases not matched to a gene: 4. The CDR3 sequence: CASRHDRGAKNIQYF. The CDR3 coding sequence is TGTGCCAGCAGACACGACAGGGGGGCCAAAAACATTCAGTACTTC.

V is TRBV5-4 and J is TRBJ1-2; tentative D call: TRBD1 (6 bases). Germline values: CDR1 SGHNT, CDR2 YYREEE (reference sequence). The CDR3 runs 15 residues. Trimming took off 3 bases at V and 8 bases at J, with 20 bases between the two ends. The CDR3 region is CASSSAGAPSQGYTF. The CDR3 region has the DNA TGTGCCAGCAGCTCTGCGGGGGCCCCTTCGCAGGGCTACACCTTC.

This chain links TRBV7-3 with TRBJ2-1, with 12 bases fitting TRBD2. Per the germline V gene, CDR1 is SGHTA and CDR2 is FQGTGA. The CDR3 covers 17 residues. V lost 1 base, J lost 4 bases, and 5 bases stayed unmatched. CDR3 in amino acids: CASSLRTSGEGYNEQFF. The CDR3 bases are TGTGCCAGCAGCTTAAGGACTAGCGGGGAAGGGTACAATGAGCAGTTCTTC.

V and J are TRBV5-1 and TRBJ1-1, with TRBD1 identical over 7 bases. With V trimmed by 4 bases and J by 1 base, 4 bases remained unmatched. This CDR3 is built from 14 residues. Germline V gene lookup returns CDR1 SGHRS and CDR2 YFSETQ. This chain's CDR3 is CASSTRQGNTEAFF. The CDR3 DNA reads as TGCGCCAGCAGCACAAGACAGGGGAACACTGAAGCTTTCTTT.